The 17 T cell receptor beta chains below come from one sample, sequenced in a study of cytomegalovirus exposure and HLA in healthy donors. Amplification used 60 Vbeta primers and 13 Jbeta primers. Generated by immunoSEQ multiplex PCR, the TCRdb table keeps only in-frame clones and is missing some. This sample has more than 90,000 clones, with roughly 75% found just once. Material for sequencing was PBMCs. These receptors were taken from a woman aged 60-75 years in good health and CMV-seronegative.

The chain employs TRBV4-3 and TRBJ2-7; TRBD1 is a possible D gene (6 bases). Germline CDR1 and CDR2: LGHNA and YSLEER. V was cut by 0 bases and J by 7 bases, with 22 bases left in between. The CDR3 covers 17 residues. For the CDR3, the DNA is TGCGCCAGCAGCCAAGATATTGTCGACAGGCGGTGGAGAGAGCAGTACTTC. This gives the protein CASSQDIVDRRWREQYF.

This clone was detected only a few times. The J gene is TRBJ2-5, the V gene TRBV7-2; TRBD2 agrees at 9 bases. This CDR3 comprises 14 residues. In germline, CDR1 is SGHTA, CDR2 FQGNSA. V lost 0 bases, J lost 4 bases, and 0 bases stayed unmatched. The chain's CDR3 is CASSLASGRETQYF. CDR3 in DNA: TGTGCCAGCAGCTTAGCTAGCGGGAGAGAGACCCAGTACTTC. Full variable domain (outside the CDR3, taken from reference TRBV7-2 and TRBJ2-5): GAGVSQSPSNKVTEKGKDVELRCDPISGHTALYWYRQSLGQGLEFLIYFQGNSAPDKSGLPSDRFSAERTGGSVSTLTIQRTQQEDSAVYLCASSLASGRETQYFGPGTRLLVL.

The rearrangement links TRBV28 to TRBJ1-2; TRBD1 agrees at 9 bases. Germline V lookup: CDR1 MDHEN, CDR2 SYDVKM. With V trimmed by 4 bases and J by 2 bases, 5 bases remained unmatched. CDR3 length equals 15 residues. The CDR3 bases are TGTGCCAGCAGTTACCCAGGACAGGGGAACTATGGCTACACCTTC. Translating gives CASSYPGQGNYGYTF.

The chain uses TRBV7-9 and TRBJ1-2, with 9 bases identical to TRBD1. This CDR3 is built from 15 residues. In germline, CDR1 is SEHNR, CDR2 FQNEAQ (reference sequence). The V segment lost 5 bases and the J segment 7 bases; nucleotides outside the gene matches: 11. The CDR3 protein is CASSATGTGKGGYTF. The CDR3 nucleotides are TGTGCCAGCAGCGCAACCGGGACAGGGAAGGGTGGCTACACCTTC.

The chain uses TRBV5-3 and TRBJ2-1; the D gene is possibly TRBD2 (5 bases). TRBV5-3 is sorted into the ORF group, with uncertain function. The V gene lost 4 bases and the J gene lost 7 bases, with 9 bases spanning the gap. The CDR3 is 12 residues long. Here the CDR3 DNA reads TGTGCCAGAAGCCCGTCGGGAAATGAGCAGTTCTTC. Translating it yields CARSPSGNEQFF.

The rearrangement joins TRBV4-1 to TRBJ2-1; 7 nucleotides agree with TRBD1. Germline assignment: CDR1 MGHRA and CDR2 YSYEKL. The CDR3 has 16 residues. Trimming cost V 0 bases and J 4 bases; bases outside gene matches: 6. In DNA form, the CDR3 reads TGCGCCAGCAGCCAAGAGGTAGGGGGCGCGTACAATGAGCAGTTCTTC. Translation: CASSQEVGGAYNEQFF.

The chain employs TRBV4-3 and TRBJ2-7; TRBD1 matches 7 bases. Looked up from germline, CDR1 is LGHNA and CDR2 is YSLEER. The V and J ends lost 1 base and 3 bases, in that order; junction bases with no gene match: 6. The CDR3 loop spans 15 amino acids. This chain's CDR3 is CASSQGTGAYYEQYF. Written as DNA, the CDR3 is TGCGCCAGCAGCCAAGGGACAGGAGCCTACTACGAGCAGTACTTC.

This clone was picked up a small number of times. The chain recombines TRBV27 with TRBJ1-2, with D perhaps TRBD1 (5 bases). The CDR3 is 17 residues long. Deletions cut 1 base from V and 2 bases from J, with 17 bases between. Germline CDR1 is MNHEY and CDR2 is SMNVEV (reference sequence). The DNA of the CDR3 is TGTGCCAGCAGTTTATTTGGAGGGGAAAAGGTGAACTATGGCTACACCTTC. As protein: CASSLFGGEKVNYGYTF.

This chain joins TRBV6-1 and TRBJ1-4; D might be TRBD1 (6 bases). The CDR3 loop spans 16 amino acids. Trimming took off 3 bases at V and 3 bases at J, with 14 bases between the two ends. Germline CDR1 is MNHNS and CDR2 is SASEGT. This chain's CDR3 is CASSDPGVLSNEKLFF. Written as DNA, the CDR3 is TGTGCCAGCAGTGACCCAGGGGTTTTATCTAATGAAAAACTGTTTTTT.

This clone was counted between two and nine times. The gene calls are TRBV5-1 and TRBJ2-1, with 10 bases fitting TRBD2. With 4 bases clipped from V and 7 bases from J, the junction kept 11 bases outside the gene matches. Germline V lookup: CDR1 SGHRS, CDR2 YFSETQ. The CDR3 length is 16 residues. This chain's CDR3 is CASSSASGSVVNEQFF. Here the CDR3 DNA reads TGCGCCAGCAGCAGTGCTAGCGGGAGTGTAGTGAATGAGCAGTTCTTC.

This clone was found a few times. CDR3 sequence (DNA): TGTGCCTGGCAATACTCCGGGGAGCTGTTTTTT. Protein: CAWQYSGELFF. V usage is TRBV30 and J usage is TRBJ2-2; no clear D gene. There are 11 residues in the CDR3. CDR1 GTSNPN and CDR2 SVGIG come from the germline V gene (reference sequence). Trimming took 5 bases from V and 6 from J, leaving 7 bases between them.

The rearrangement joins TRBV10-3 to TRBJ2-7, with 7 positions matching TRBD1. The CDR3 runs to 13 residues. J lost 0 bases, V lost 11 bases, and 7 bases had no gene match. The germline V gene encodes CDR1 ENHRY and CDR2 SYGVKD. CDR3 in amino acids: CAVRTGASYEQYF. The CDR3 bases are TGTGCCGTCCGCACAGGGGCCTCCTACGAGCAGTACTTC.

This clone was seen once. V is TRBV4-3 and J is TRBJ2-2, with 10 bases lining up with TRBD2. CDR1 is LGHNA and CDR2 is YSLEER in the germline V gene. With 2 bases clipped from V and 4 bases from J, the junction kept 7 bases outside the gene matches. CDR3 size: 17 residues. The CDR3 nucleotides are TGCGCCAGCAGCCAATTGGCCGGGACTAGCGTCACCGGGGAGCTGTTTTTT. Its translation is CASSQLAGTSVTGELFF.

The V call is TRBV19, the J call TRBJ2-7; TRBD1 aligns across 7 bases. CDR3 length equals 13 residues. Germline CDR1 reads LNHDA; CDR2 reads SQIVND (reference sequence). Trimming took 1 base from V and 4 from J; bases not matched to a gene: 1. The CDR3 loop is CASSIGRGYEQYF. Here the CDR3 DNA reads TGTGCCAGTAGTATAGGCAGGGGGTACGAGCAGTACTTC.

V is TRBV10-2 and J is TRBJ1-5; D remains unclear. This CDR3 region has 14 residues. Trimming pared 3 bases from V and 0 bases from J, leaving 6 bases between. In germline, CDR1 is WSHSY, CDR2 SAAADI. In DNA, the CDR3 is TGCGCCAGCAGTGATCCCAGTAGCAATCAGCCCCAGCATTTT. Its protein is CASSDPSSNQPQHF.

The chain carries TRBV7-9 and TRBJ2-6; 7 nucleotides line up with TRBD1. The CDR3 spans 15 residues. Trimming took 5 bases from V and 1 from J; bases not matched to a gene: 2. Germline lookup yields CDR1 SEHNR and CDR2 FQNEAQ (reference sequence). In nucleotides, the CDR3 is TGTGCCAGCAGCCCACAGGGGTCTGGGGCCAACGTCCTGACTTTC. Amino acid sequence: CASSPQGSGANVLTF.

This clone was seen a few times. The CDR3 loop reads CASSLRTVYNEQFF. CDR3 sequence (DNA): TGCGCCAGCAGCTTACGGACAGTTTACAATGAGCAGTTCTTC. The chain combines TRBV5-1 with TRBJ2-1; TRBD1 is a possible D gene (6 bases). The ends were cut back, 2 bases at V and 4 bases at J, with 10 bases in the middle. This CDR3 region has 14 residues. The V gene's germline CDR1 is SGHRS and CDR2 YFSETQ. Filled out from reference TRBV5-1 and TRBJ2-1, the complete variable domain reads KAGVTQTPRYLIKTRGQQVTLSCSPISGHRSVSWYQQTPGQGLQFLFEYFSETQRNKGNFPGRFSGRQFSNSRSEMNVSTLELGDSALYLCASSLRTVYNEQFFGPGTRLTVL.